Shown below are 19 T cell receptor beta chains from a single sample sequenced in a study of blood T cell repertoires in COVID-19. Assay used: immunoSEQ multiplex PCR; TCRdb lists only in-frame clones, some missing. The sample has hundreds of thousands of clones, 75% to 90% seen once. The sequencing sample was made of peripheral blood. The origin of the receptors is a woman under 40 with acute or convalescent COVID-19.

This clone showed up just once. The chain recombines TRBV4-1 with TRBJ2-1; 8 positions agree with TRBD1. V dropped 2 bases and J dropped 10; count of bases not matched to a gene: 22. The CDR3 spans 19 residues. Germline V gene sequence: CDR1 MGHRA, CDR2 YSYEKL. The CDR3 reads CASSQSPGATSGQAYEQFF. The CDR3 bases are TGCGCCAGCAGCCAATCCCCGGGGGCGACTTCGGGACAGGCATACGAGCAGTTCTTC.

The genes are TRBV2 and TRBJ2-1, with D possibly matching TRBD2 (6 bases). Germline loops: CDR1 SNHLY, CDR2 FYNNEI. Trimming left V 2 bases short and J 5 bases short, with 16 bases between. This CDR3 is 16 amino acids long. Here the CDR3 reads CASSEKVVTRDNEQFF. DNA for the CDR3: TGTGCCAGCAGTGAAAAAGTAGTGACTAGAGACAATGAGCAGTTCTTC. The full variable domain, rest sourced from reference TRBV2 and TRBJ2-1, is EPEVTQTPSHQVTQMGQEVILRCVPISNHLYFYWYRQILGQKVEFLVSFYNNEISEKSEIFDDQFSVERPDGSNFTLKIRSTKLEDSAMYFCASSEKVVTRDNEQFFGPGTRLTVL.

V gene TRBV11-3 combines with J gene TRBJ2-2, with D possibly TRBD2 on 6 matching bases. The CDR3 loop spans 14 amino acids. The V end was cut by 3 bases, the J end by 5 bases, with 10 bases between. Germline CDR1 is SGHNT and CDR2 is YENEEA. CDR3: CASSLNGGTGELFF. Written as DNA, the CDR3 is TGTGCCAGCAGCTTGAATGGAGGGACCGGGGAGCTGTTTTTT. The variable domain in full, completed from reference TRBV11-3 and TRBJ2-2, reads EAGVVQSPRYKIIEKKQPVAFWCNPISGHNTLYWYLQNLGQGPELLIRYENEEAVDDSQLPKDRFSAERLKGVDSTLKIQPAELGDSAVYLCASSLNGGTGELFFGEGSRLTVL.

The rearrangement joins TRBV13 to TRBJ1-2; possibly TRBD1 for D (6 bases). The CDR3 is 13 residues long. V lost 1 base, J lost 6 bases, and 9 bases lay in between. Germline loops: CDR1 PRHDT, CDR2 FYEKMQ (reference sequence). CDR3 amino acids: CASSLDRVHGYTF. In DNA form, the CDR3 reads TGTGCCAGCAGCTTAGACAGGGTCCATGGCTACACCTTC.

This chain links TRBV29-1 with TRBJ2-5; 9 nucleotides align to TRBD1. With 5 bases clipped from V and 4 bases from J, the junction kept 8 bases outside the gene matches. The CDR3 length is 14 residues. Germline-derived CDR1 and CDR2 are SQVTM and ANQGSEA. The CDR3 bases are TGCAGCGTTACAGGGGGCCCACCGGGAGAGACCCAGTACTTC. Translation gives CSVTGGPPGETQYF.

This chain connects TRBV24-1 to TRBJ2-7, with D perhaps matching TRBD1 (6 bases). The CDR3 length is 15 residues. Trimming pared 2 bases from V and 2 bases from J, leaving 12 bases between. Per the germline V gene, CDR1 is KGHDR and CDR2 is SFDVKD. The CDR3: CATSDSRTAAYEQYF. The CDR3 bases are TGTGCCACCAGTGATTCCCGGACAGCCGCCTACGAGCAGTACTTC.

The V and J genes are TRBV4-2 and TRBJ2-5; D ambiguous. Germline V gives CDR1 LGHNA, CDR2 YNFKEQ. V gave up 2 bases and J gave up 2 bases, with 12 bases separating them. The CDR3 totals 15 residues. The CDR3 spells CASSQPEHNQETQYF. The CDR3 nucleotides read TGTGCCAGCAGCCAACCCGAACATAATCAAGAGACCCAGTACTTC.

V usage is TRBV4-2 and J usage is TRBJ2-1; TRBD2 agrees at 7 bases. Looked up from germline, CDR1 is LGHNA and CDR2 is YNFKEQ. V dropped 0 bases and J dropped 0; count of bases not matched to a gene: 8. The CDR3 is 18 amino acids. This chain's CDR3 is CASSQELGKRGSYNEQFF. Here the CDR3 DNA reads TGTGCCAGCAGCCAAGAATTGGGGAAGCGGGGCTCCTACAATGAGCAGTTCTTC.

This sequence joins TRBV19 and TRBJ2-7; D is possibly TRBD1 (5 bases). V lost 0 bases and J lost 4, with 7 bases in between. The CDR3 covers 13 residues. Germline loops: CDR1 LNHDA, CDR2 SQIVND (reference sequence). The CDR3 reads CASSIETGYEQYF. The DNA for the CDR3 is TGTGCCAGTAGTATAGAAACAGGATACGAGCAGTACTTC. Drawing the rest from reference TRBV19 and TRBJ2-7, the complete variable domain is DGGITQSPKYLFRKEGQNVTLSCEQNLNHDAMYWYRQDPGQGLRLIYYSQIVNDFQKGDIAEGYSVSREKKESFPLTVTSAQKNPTAFYLCASSIETGYEQYFGPGTRLTVT.

The chain is built from TRBV13 and TRBJ2-2; 13 bases align to TRBD2. In germline, CDR1 is PRHDT, CDR2 FYEKMQ (reference sequence). V was pared by 5 bases and J by 6 bases, with 15 bases of the junction left unmatched. The CDR3 length is 19 residues. As DNA, the CDR3 is TGTGCCAGCAGCCTAACCCCTCCCGGACTAGCGGGGGTCGCCGGGGAGCTGTTTTTT. The encoded protein is CASSLTPPGLAGVAGELFF.

The chain employs TRBV5-1 and TRBJ2-1; no clear D gene. In germline, CDR1 is SGHRS, CDR2 YFSETQ. V dropped 0 bases and J dropped 7 bases, with 14 bases sitting between them. The CDR3 is 15 residues long. The CDR3 DNA reads TGCGCCAGCAGCTTGGGCCACGTACAATTGAATGAGCAGTTCTTC. Translating gives CASSLGHVQLNEQFF.

This chain connects TRBV5-1 to TRBJ2-1, with D perhaps TRBD1 (6 bases). The CDR3 consists of 15 residues. V gave up 0 bases and J gave up 6 bases, with 13 bases separating them. Looked up from germline, CDR1 is SGHRS and CDR2 is YFSETQ. The CDR3 region is CASSLARQATNEQFF. Here the CDR3 DNA reads TGCGCCAGCAGCTTGGCGAGACAGGCCACCAATGAGCAGTTCTTC.

This clone was seen once. The V and J genes are TRBV11-2 and TRBJ1-2; 9 nucleotides align to TRBD1. Germline values: CDR1 SGHAT, CDR2 FQNNGV. Trimming cost V 5 bases and J 8 bases; bases outside gene matches: 12. This CDR3 has 15 amino acids. The CDR3 region has the DNA TGTGCCAGCAGCCAAACCGGGACAGGGTATTACGGCTACACCTTC. Its protein is CASSQTGTGYYGYTF.

V and J are TRBV5-4 and TRBJ2-1, with 8 nucleotides matching TRBD2. The trim removed 2 bases at V and 3 bases at J, leaving 7 bases unmatched. The length of the CDR3 is 16 residues. The germline gives CDR1 SGHNT, CDR2 YYREEE (reference sequence). Written as DNA, the CDR3 is TGTGCCAGCAGCTTTAAAGCGGGGGAGCACTACAATGAGCAGTTCTTC. It encodes CASSFKAGEHYNEQFF.

The V and J genes are TRBV30 and TRBJ1-1; possibly TRBD1 for D (5 bases). The CDR3 loop spans 13 amino acids. Germline CDR1 reads GTSNPN; CDR2 reads SVGIG (reference sequence). V lost 4 bases and J 0 bases, leaving 9 bases between the germline ends. The CDR3 reads CAWKTAMNTEAFF. The CDR3 nucleotides are TGTGCCTGGAAGACAGCCATGAACACTGAAGCTTTCTTT. The full variable domain, its missing parts supplied by reference TRBV30 and TRBJ1-1, is SQTIHQWPATLVQPVGSPLSLECTVEGTSNPNLYWYRQAAGRGLQLLFYSVGIGQISSEVPQNLSASRPQDRQFILSSKKLLLSDSGFYLCAWKTAMNTEAFFGQGTRLTVV.

The chain employs TRBV25-1 and TRBJ1-4; 10 bases fit TRBD1. V was clipped by 6 bases and J by 7 bases; unmatched bases: 8. CDR1 is MGHDK, CDR2 SYGVNS, per germline. The CDR3 is 15 amino acids. The CDR3 region is CASSQSRDRGEKLFF. The CDR3 region has the DNA TGTGCCAGCAGCCAGTCCCGGGACAGGGGTGAAAAACTGTTTTTT. Complete variable domain (other parts from reference TRBV25-1 and TRBJ1-4): EADIYQTPRYLVIGTGKKITLECSQTMGHDKMYWYQQDPGMELHLIHYSYGVNSTEKGDLSSESTVSRIRTEHFPLTLESARPSHTSQYLCASSQSRDRGEKLFFGSGTQLSVL.

V is TRBV10-3 and J is TRBJ1-6; maybe TRBD1 (5 bases). Germline lookup yields CDR1 ENHRY and CDR2 SYGVKD. CDR3 length: 15 amino acids. Trimming cost V 3 bases and J 8 bases, with 14 bases left between them. In nucleotides, the CDR3 is TGTGCCATCAGTGAAGGGGATGGTTTGGATTCACCCCTCCACTTT. It codes for CAISEGDGLDSPLHF.

In its sample, this clone was seen once. The chain is built from TRBV19 and TRBJ1-2; TRBD1 agrees at 8 bases. The J segment lost 3 bases and the V segment lost 6 bases, leaving 3 bases of the junction unmatched. The CDR3 is 13 residues long. Germline V gene sequence: CDR1 LNHDA, CDR2 SQIVND (reference sequence). CDR3 sequence reads: CASSPGQDYGYTF. CDR3 nucleotide sequence: TGTGCCAGTAGCCCGGGACAGGACTATGGCTACACCTTC.

This chain uses TRBV6-1 with TRBJ1-5; D unresolved. CDR1 is MNHNS and CDR2 is SASEGT in the germline V gene. The CDR3 has 14 amino acids. V was cut by 3 bases and J by 0 bases, with 6 bases left in between. CDR3 amino acids: CASSEGTSNQPQHF. The DNA for the CDR3 is TGTGCCAGCAGTGAGGGCACTAGCAATCAGCCCCAGCATTTT.